This T cell receptor beta chain was sequenced for a study of T cells after yellow fever vaccination (dated 2019 in TCRdb). Concerning the study at large: The SMART-Seq v4 Ultra Low Input RNA kit was used to prepare libraries from fractions with low cell numbers. To follow T-cell clones before and after primary and booster YFV17D yellow fever vaccination, bulk TCR alpha and beta repertoires were sequenced over time. Blood samples were taken at several timepoints before and after primary and secondary immunization, and bulk PBMC replicates and cell subsets were isolated. Two healthy male donors, one aged 18 to 30 and one aged 30 to 40 years, were included in the cohort.

Taken with the paper, the label for treatment or condition translates to: live attenuated yellow fever vaccine strain. PBMCs were isolated from peripheral blood using a standard Ficoll-Paque protocol. Dynabeads CD4 and CD8 positive selection kits were used to isolate CD4 and CD8 T-cell fractions. TriZol was used to extract RNA from bulk PBMCs, from CD4 and CD8 fractions, and from dextramer-positive and dextramer-negative fractions. TCR cDNA was synthesized by 5'RACE template switching, which introduced a universal primer site and unique molecular identifiers. Priming for cDNA synthesis came from both the TCR alpha and TCR beta constant segments. Libraries were amplified in two PCR steps, with sample barcodes and sequencing adapters added in the second step. Sequencing of the libraries was done on either Illumina HiSeq 2500 (2x100 bp) or NovaSeq (2x150 bp). The original methods were these. MIGEC handled demultiplexing of reads and collapsing into UMI consensus sequences, while MiXCR performed V(D)J alignment. Vaccine-responding clonotypes were identified with edgeR using replicate PBMC samples, with FDR below 0.01 and a log2 fold change above 5 up to day 15 being required. Each bulk clonotype received a CD4 or CD8 identity based on whether the sequenced CD4 or CD8 repertoire contained that clonotype at higher abundance. The public reads were run again by TCRdb, first through fastp at Q25 and then through MiXCR, and only productive beta chains were kept. Rows are unified per CDR3 protein, each entry keeping the most common DNA and genes. These V and J calls originate from TCRdb's pipeline instead of the authors' own analysis. Counted in this sample were some 120,000 distinct CDR3 sequences; approximately 8.4% of them appeared once. The ten largest clones represent 25% of the sample.

Including cysteine and phenylalanine, the CDR3 has 23 amino acids. Kept here is only the CDR3 DNA, which spans 69 bases and is read in frame from base 1. Study-wide findings and limitations: Compared with the primary T-cell response, the secondary T-cell response was weaker but faster, peaking on day 5 rather than day 15. A small fraction of clonotypes showed up in both the CD4 and CD8 compartments, probably as a result of convergent recombination. After the booster, most of the clones that had expanded following primary vaccination were detected again (just under 97% of CD4 and around 90% of CD8), which suggests that memory was broadly maintained. Computational filtering was required because FACS-sorted repertoires could contain abundant contaminating clonotypes from the bulk population. The study included only two donors, which limits how far the findings can be generalized.

In the case of this clonotype: Its antigen target is currently unknown. Nothing much larger sits one base from this clone, and base qualities are not available.

The chain links TRBV21-1 with TRBJ1-4; the tabulated D call, TRBD1, remains unverified against the DNA. TRBV21-1 is deemed a pseudogene. This clonotype originated in a man in his thirties or forties who received the YFV17D yellow fever vaccine. Sequencing was performed on CD8+ T cells sorted from PBMCs, taken 45 days after the yellow fever booster vaccination. The nucleotide sequence reads as follows: TGTGCCAGCAGCAAAGGAGAGGGGATATGGTGGGACAGGGTGTCGTTTACTGATGAAAAACTGTTTTTT. This yields the protein CASSKGEGIWWDRVSFTDEKLFF.